These T cell receptor beta chains were read from a single sample in a study of cytomegalovirus exposure and HLA in healthy donors. The repertoire was sequenced with immunoSEQ multiplex PCR; TCRdb's copy has only in-frame clones and lacks some. The repertoire holds roughly 270,000 clones, with 88% as singletons. What was sequenced was PBMCs. The receptors stem from a woman aged 18-29 years in good health and CMV-seronegative. Both conserved end residues are part of each CDR3. Fields, in order: D gene, V gene, J gene, clone size, CDR3 DNA, CDR3 protein. The D gene is left open where the match is weak. Size values are once, few and many counts, or a class for expanded clones, and some rows have none.

d_call: TRBD1
v_call: TRBV29-1
j_call: TRBJ1-1
clone_size: .
cdr3_nt: TGCAGCGTTCAATACACCATTAGGATAAGACAGGGGGCTGTGACTGAAGCTTTCTTT
cdr3_aa: CSVQYTIRIRQGAVTEAFF

d_call: .
v_call: TRBV30
j_call: TRBJ2-3
clone_size: once
cdr3_nt: TGTGCCTGGAGTGTACTTCCGGGAGCAACAGATACGCAGTATTTT
cdr3_aa: CAWSVLPGATDTQYF

d_call: .
v_call: TRBV7-6
j_call: TRBJ2-1
clone_size: .
cdr3_nt: TGTGCCAGCAGATTAGGGCACGAGCAGTTCTTC
cdr3_aa: CASRLGHEQFF

d_call: .
v_call: TRBV11-2
j_call: TRBJ2-1
clone_size: .
cdr3_nt: TGTGCCAGCAGCCAGATCTCCAACAATGAGCAGTTCTTC
cdr3_aa: CASSQISNNEQFF

d_call: .
v_call: TRBV19
j_call: TRBJ1-4
clone_size: once
cdr3_nt: TGTGCCACAGACAAAAATGAAAAACTGTTTTTT
cdr3_aa: CATDKNEKLFF

d_call: .
v_call: TRBV6-1
j_call: TRBJ1-1
clone_size: .
cdr3_nt: TGTGCCAGCGCAGGACTGAGGGACACTGAAGCTTTCTTT
cdr3_aa: CASAGLRDTEAFF

d_call: TRBD2
v_call: TRBV4-1
j_call: TRBJ2-7
clone_size: .
cdr3_nt: TGCGCCAGCAGCCAACCCAGACCCGAGCGGGAGGGAGGGACCTACGAGCAGTACTTC
cdr3_aa: CASSQPRPEREGGTYEQYF

d_call: .
v_call: TRBV5-5
j_call: TRBJ2-7
clone_size: .
cdr3_nt: TGTGCCAGCAGCCCCCAAGGGCCGGGGGGCGTATACGAGCAGTACTTC
cdr3_aa: CASSPQGPGGVYEQYF

d_call: TRBD1
v_call: TRBV6-5
j_call: TRBJ1-1
clone_size: .
cdr3_nt: TGTGCCAGCAGTCCGACCGGGACAGGGAACACTGAAGCTTTCTTT
cdr3_aa: CASSPTGTGNTEAFF

d_call: TRBD2
v_call: TRBV2
j_call: TRBJ2-3
clone_size: .
cdr3_nt: TGTGCCAGCAATCCCAGGGAAGCGGGAACAGATACGCAGTATTTT
cdr3_aa: CASNPREAGTDTQYF

d_call: .
v_call: TRBV7-8
j_call: TRBJ1-3
clone_size: .
cdr3_nt: TGTGCCAGCAGCGGTTCCTTCGGCTCTGGAAACACCATATATTTT
cdr3_aa: CASSGSFGSGNTIYF

d_call: TRBD1
v_call: TRBV7-8
j_call: TRBJ1-5
clone_size: .
cdr3_nt: TGTGCCAGCAGCTTACGAAGGGGACAGGGGGCCCTCCATCAGCCCCAGCATTTT
cdr3_aa: CASSLRRGQGALHQPQHF

d_call: TRBD2
v_call: TRBV6-5
j_call: TRBJ2-1
clone_size: .
cdr3_nt: TGTGCCAGCAGTTACTCGACTAGCGGGACGCCCCAGCAGTTCTTC
cdr3_aa: CASSYSTSGTPQQFF

d_call: .
v_call: TRBV14
j_call: TRBJ2-7
clone_size: .
cdr3_nt: TGTGCCAGCAGCCCCCGACATAGCTACGAGCAGTACTTC
cdr3_aa: CASSPRHSYEQYF

d_call: TRBD1
v_call: TRBV18
j_call: TRBJ2-7
clone_size: .
cdr3_nt: TGTGCCAGCTCACGACAAAAACAGGGGGCATCCTACGAGCAGTACTTC
cdr3_aa: CASSRQKQGASYEQYF

d_call: .
v_call: TRBV4-1
j_call: TRBJ1-3
clone_size: .
cdr3_nt: TGCGCCAGCAGCCGTTTATCCACAGGGAACTCTGGAAACACCATATATTTT
cdr3_aa: CASSRLSTGNSGNTIYF

d_call: TRBD2
v_call: TRBV19
j_call: TRBJ2-1
clone_size: .
cdr3_nt: TGTGCCTCACGGACTAGCGGGATGATCGGGGCTGAGCAGTTCTTC
cdr3_aa: CASRTSGMIGAEQFF

d_call: .
v_call: TRBV28
j_call: TRBJ2-2
clone_size: .
cdr3_nt: TGTGCCAGCGGCACTAGTCCGAGGACCGGGGAGCTGTTTTTT
cdr3_aa: CASGTSPRTGELFF

d_call: .
v_call: TRBV29-1
j_call: TRBJ1-6
clone_size: .
cdr3_nt: TGCAGCGTTGCCCCCGGGTCCAATTCACCCCTCCACTTT
cdr3_aa: CSVAPGSNSPLHF

d_call: .
v_call: TRBV28
j_call: TRBJ2-7
clone_size: once
cdr3_nt: TGTGCCAGCAGTTTAGGGCAGGGTTTAAACGAGCAGTACTTC
cdr3_aa: CASSLGQGLNEQYF

d_call: .
v_call: TRBV13
j_call: TRBJ1-1
clone_size: .
cdr3_nt: TGTGCCAGCAGCTTAGACAGGGAAACTGAAGCTTTCTTT
cdr3_aa: CASSLDRETEAFF

d_call: TRBD1
v_call: TRBV10-2
j_call: TRBJ2-5
clone_size: .
cdr3_nt: TGCGCCAGCACCCTCAGGGGGAAGGAGACCCAGTACTTC
cdr3_aa: CASTLRGKETQYF

d_call: .
v_call: TRBV2
j_call: TRBJ2-3
clone_size: .
cdr3_nt: TGTGCCAGCAGTGAGAGGGATACGCAGTATTTT
cdr3_aa: CASSERDTQYF

d_call: .
v_call: TRBV30
j_call: TRBJ2-6
clone_size: .
cdr3_nt: TGTGCCTGGCTCTCTGGGGCCAACGTCCTGACTTTC
cdr3_aa: CAWLSGANVLTF

d_call: TRBD2
v_call: TRBV4-3
j_call: TRBJ2-3
clone_size: once
cdr3_nt: TGCGCCAGCAGCCAGGCTACTAGCGGGTACACAGATACGCAGTATTTT
cdr3_aa: CASSQATSGYTDTQYF

d_call: .
v_call: TRBV5-1
j_call: TRBJ1-4
clone_size: .
cdr3_nt: TGCGCCAGCAGCTTGTTGGGGGGTAATGAAAAACTGTTTTTT
cdr3_aa: CASSLLGGNEKLFF

d_call: .
v_call: TRBV6-5
j_call: TRBJ1-5
clone_size: once
cdr3_nt: TGTGCCAGCAGGGGGGCAGGGAACAATCAGCCCCAGCATTTT
cdr3_aa: CASRGAGNNQPQHF

d_call: .
v_call: TRBV27
j_call: TRBJ2-7
clone_size: .
cdr3_nt: TGTGCCAGCAGTCACCGGGGGTACGAGCAGTACTTC
cdr3_aa: CASSHRGYEQYF

d_call: .
v_call: TRBV4-2
j_call: TRBJ2-5
clone_size: once
cdr3_nt: TGTGCCAGCAGCCAAGTTAGTATCGAGACCCAGTACTTC
cdr3_aa: CASSQVSIETQYF

d_call: TRBD1
v_call: TRBV7-3
j_call: TRBJ2-5
clone_size: .
cdr3_nt: TGTGCCAGCAGCTTAATCGGACAGGGTGGTGAGACCCAGTACTTC
cdr3_aa: CASSLIGQGGETQYF

d_call: TRBD1
v_call: TRBV5-1
j_call: TRBJ1-1
clone_size: .
cdr3_nt: TGCGCCAGCAGCCCAGGACAGGGGATGCACACTGAAGCTTTCTTT
cdr3_aa: CASSPGQGMHTEAFF

d_call: .
v_call: TRBV6-6
j_call: TRBJ1-2
clone_size: few
cdr3_nt: TGTGCCAGCACCCTCAGGGTCGGCCTCTATGGCTACACCTTC
cdr3_aa: CASTLRVGLYGYTF

d_call: TRBD1
v_call: TRBV27
j_call: TRBJ1-6
clone_size: .
cdr3_nt: TGTGCCAGCAGTTCGGACAGGGGTTCACCCCTCCACTTT
cdr3_aa: CASSSDRGSPLHF

d_call: TRBD2
v_call: TRBV27
j_call: TRBJ2-2
clone_size: .
cdr3_nt: TGTGCCAGCAGTTTGGCAAGGACTAGCGGGAGGGACCGGAACACCGGGGAGCTGTTTTTT
cdr3_aa: CASSLARTSGRDRNTGELFF

d_call: TRBD2
v_call: TRBV29-1
j_call: TRBJ2-7
clone_size: .
cdr3_nt: TGCAGCGTTGAGGGACTAGCCTACGAGCAGTACTTC
cdr3_aa: CSVEGLAYEQYF

d_call: TRBD1
v_call: TRBV2
j_call: TRBJ1-5
clone_size: .
cdr3_nt: TGTGCCAGCAGCCGGGACAGTAATCAGCCCCAGCATTTT
cdr3_aa: CASSRDSNQPQHF